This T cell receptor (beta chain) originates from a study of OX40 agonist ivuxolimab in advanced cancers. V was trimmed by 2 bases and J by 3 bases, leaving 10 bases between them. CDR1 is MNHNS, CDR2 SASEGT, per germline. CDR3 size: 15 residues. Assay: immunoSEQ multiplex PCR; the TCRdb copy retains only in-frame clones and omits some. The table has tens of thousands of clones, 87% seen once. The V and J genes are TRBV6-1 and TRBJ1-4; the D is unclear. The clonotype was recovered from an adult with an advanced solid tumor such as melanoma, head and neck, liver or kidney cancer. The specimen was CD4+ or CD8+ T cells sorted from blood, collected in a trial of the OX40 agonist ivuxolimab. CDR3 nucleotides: TGTGCCAGCAGTGAACTGGCAGCCTCTAATGAAAAACTGTTTTTT. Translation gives CASSELAASNEKLFF.